This T cell receptor (beta chain) was sequenced in a study of CD8+ T cells in alopecia areata. This clone was picked up many times. Genes and germline come from the mouse. The sequenced fragment ends 4 residues before the CDR3 boundary, so the rest is inferred from the germline J gene. The authors sorted pooled cutaneous lymph node cells using CD4, CD8alpha, NKG2D, NKG2ACE and other markers. Following extraction, RNA underwent reverse transcription to cDNA, which served as the sequencing template. Using immunoSEQ multiplex PCR, the repertoire was profiled, and TCRdb retains in-frame clones only, with some absent. There are fewer than 7,500 clones in the sample, none observed a single time. The CDR3 runs 12 residues. The germline V gene encodes CDR1 NSHNY and CDR2 SYGAGN.

The chain has TRBV13-1 and TRBJ2-5; 7 bases are a match to TRBD1. This sequence was found in a C3H/HeJ mouse with alopecia areata. These mice share the MHC haplotype H2-k. The sequencing sample was made of CD8+ T cells sorted from a lymph node. The CDR3 loop is CASSGQGDTQYF. CDR3 DNA (partial): TGTGCCAGCAGTGGACAGGGTGAC.